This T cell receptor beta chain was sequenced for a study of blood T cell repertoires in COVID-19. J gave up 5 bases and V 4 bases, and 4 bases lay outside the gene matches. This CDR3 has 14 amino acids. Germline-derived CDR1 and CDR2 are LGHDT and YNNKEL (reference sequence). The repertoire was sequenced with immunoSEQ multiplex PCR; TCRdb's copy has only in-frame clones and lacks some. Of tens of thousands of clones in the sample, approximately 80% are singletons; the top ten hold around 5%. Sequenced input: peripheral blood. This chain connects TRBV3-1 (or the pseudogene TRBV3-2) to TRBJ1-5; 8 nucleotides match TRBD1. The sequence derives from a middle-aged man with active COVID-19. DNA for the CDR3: TGTGCCAGCAGCCCGGACAGGGCCTATCAGCCCCAGCATTTT. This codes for CASSPDRAYQPQHF.